These 14 T cell receptor beta chains were sequenced from one sample in a study of blood T cell repertoires in COVID-19. Produced via immunoSEQ multiplex PCR; TCRdb's table is partial and in-frame only. The sample has roughly 100,000 clones; roughly 82% are singletons. Sequencing was done on a sample of peripheral blood. The receptor source for this set is a man older than 75 with acute or convalescent COVID-19.

A remark on this clone: An end of the junction does not agree with germline; a read error may underlie this. J is TRBJ2-7 and V is TRBV29-1, with unresolved D. Germline CDR1 and CDR2: SQVTM and ANQGSEA. CDR3 length: 12 amino acids. In DNA, the CDR3 is TGCAGCGTAGCGTCTTCAGCCTACGGGCAGTACTTC. Translated: CSVASSAYGQYF.

DNA for the CDR3: TGCGCCAGCAGGCCGGGGGGCGCCACAGATACGCAGTATTTT. Its protein is CASRPGGATDTQYF. The J gene is TRBJ2-3, the V gene TRBV5-1, with a possible D match to TRBD2 (7 bases). V was pared by 5 bases and J by 2 bases, with 12 bases between. Per germline, CDR1 SGHRS and CDR2 YFSETQ. CDR3 size: 14 residues.

The chain combines TRBV2 with TRBJ2-7; D possibly corresponds to TRBD2 (6 bases). V was clipped by 5 bases and J by 1 base, with 18 bases between them. The germline CDR1 and CDR2 sequences are SNHLY and FYNNEI. This CDR3 has 16 amino acids. For the CDR3, the DNA is TGTGCCAGCAGTTTCCAGGGACTCCGATTATCCTACGAGCAGTACTTC. Its translation: CASSFQGLRLSYEQYF.

The chain employs TRBV2 and TRBJ1-1; D is possibly TRBD1 (6 bases). Germline loops: CDR1 SNHLY, CDR2 FYNNEI. The CDR3 spans 15 residues. V was shortened by 4 bases and J by 4 bases, with 16 bases between the two germline ends. The CDR3 spells CASSVLDSRSTEAFF. The CDR3 DNA reads TGTGCCAGCAGTGTTCTGGACAGCCGGAGCACTGAAGCTTTCTTT.

The chain links TRBV13 to TRBJ2-2; the D gene is possibly TRBD2 (6 bases). Germline V gene sequence: CDR1 PRHDT, CDR2 FYEKMQ (reference sequence). The CDR3 loop spans 14 amino acids. Trimming shortened V by 8 bases and J by 0 bases, and 10 bases separated the two germline ends. The CDR3 DNA is TGTGCCAGCGGGGGAGGCGCGAACACCGGGGAGCTGTTTTTT. It encodes CASGGGANTGELFF.

Only one count was recorded for this clone. V is TRBV5-1 and J is TRBJ1-4; D not certain. The V end lost 4 bases, the J end lost 0 bases, and 7 bases lay between the germline ends. The CDR3 is 14 amino acids. Germline V lookup: CDR1 SGHRS, CDR2 YFSETQ. CDR3 sequence (DNA): TGCGCCAGCAGCGCGTCGGCAACTAATGAAAAACTGTTTTTT. It yields the protein CASSASATNEKLFF.

The V call is TRBV10-3, the J call TRBJ1-6, with D uncertain. CDR1 ENHRY and CDR2 SYGVKD come from the germline V gene. V lost 6 bases and J 4 bases, leaving 13 bases between the germline ends. The CDR3 spans 15 residues. CDR3 nucleotide sequence: TGTGCCATCAGCCCGATGGGAGGTTATAATTCACCCCTCCACTTT. Its protein is CAISPMGGYNSPLHF.

The chain couples TRBV28 to TRBJ2-1, with 12 bases lining up with TRBD2. V dropped 2 bases and J dropped 6; count of bases not matched to a gene: 17. CDR3 size: 20 residues. Germline V gene lookup returns CDR1 MDHEN and CDR2 SYDVKM. The CDR3 reads CASSLGTGAFGLAGSNEQFF. The CDR3 DNA reads TGTGCCAGCAGTTTAGGGACAGGGGCCTTCGGACTAGCGGGATCCAATGAGCAGTTCTTC. Full variable domain (remainder filled in from reference TRBV28 and TRBJ2-1): DVKVTQSSRYLVKRTGEKVFLECVQDMDHENMFWYRQDPGLGLRLIYFSYDVKMKEKGDIPEGYSVSREKKERFSLILESASTNQTSMYLCASSLGTGAFGLAGSNEQFFGPGTRLTVL.

V gene TRBV25-1 combines with J gene TRBJ1-4, with 8 bases aligning to TRBD1. With V trimmed by 6 bases and J by 8 bases, 8 bases remained unmatched. The CDR3 totals 14 residues. The germline CDR1 and CDR2 sequences are MGHDK and SYGVNS. This CDR3 is CASRLTGEGEKLFF. The CDR3, as DNA: TGTGCCAGCAGGTTGACAGGGGAAGGGGAAAAACTGTTTTTT.

The chain employs TRBV28 and TRBJ2-4, with D possibly matching TRBD2 (6 bases). Germline V gene data show CDR1 as MDHEN and CDR2 as SYDVKM. Between the trimmed V and J ends, which lost 6 bases and 5 bases, there was a span of 14 bases. The CDR3 covers 14 residues. For the CDR3, the DNA is TGTGCCAGCAGAGGACGAGGAGGGGAAAACATTCAGTACTTC. This encodes CASRGRGGENIQYF.

The chain employs TRBV6-5 and TRBJ1-2; D might be TRBD1 (6 bases). The CDR3 has 13 amino acids. V was shortened by 5 bases and J by 7 bases, with 14 bases between the two germline ends. Germline CDR1 and CDR2: MNHEY and SVGAGI. DNA for the CDR3: TGTGCCAGCAGTAACGGACAGTCGAGTGGCTACACCTTC. Amino acids: CASSNGQSSGYTF.

The chain employs TRBV10-3 and TRBJ2-2, with a weak D call TRBD1 (6 bases). The V end was cut by 3 bases, the J end by 3 bases, with 8 bases between. Per the germline V gene, CDR1 is ENHRY and CDR2 is SYGVKD. This CDR3 contains 14 residues. The CDR3 coding sequence is TGTGCCATCAGTGACGCAGGGGACACCGGGGAGCTGTTTTTT. Amino acid sequence: CAISDAGDTGELFF.

This clone turned up a few times. This chain joins TRBV19 and TRBJ1-6; D may be TRBD1 (5 bases). CDR1 is LNHDA, CDR2 SQIVND, per germline (reference sequence). V shed 6 bases and J shed 7 bases, with 13 bases lying between them. This CDR3 is built from 14 residues. For the CDR3, the DNA is TGTGCCAGTAGGCGTCAGGGCGAAAATTCACCCCTCCACTTT. Residues: CASRRQGENSPLHF.

The chain has TRBV21-1 and TRBJ2-1; TRBD2 was called by the table and not checked on the DNA. TRBV21-1 is listed as a pseudogene. This CDR3 contains 17 residues. CDR3 region: CASSTLKRESIHNEQFF. The CDR3 DNA is TGTGCCAGCAGCACCCTGAAGCGGGAGTCTATACACAATGAGCAGTTCTTC.